This T cell receptor (beta chain) was observed in a study of shared clonotypes between healthy human individuals. Findings of the study overall: Roughly 5% of naive CD4 clonotypes were shared across several donors.

In regard to this clone: Its antigen remains unknown.

Germline values: CDR1 MNHEY, CDR2 SMNVEV (reference sequence). The V segment lost 3 bases and the J segment 5 bases; nucleotides outside the gene matches: 5. This CDR3 region has 14 residues. Partitioning of CD4+ cells yielded a CD45RA+ naive subset and a CD45RA-negative memory subset. Clones were read by immunoSEQ multiplex PCR, and TCRdb kept only the in-frame ones, dropping some. In the table there are about 2.3 million clones, 85% to 95% of which are singletons. The clonotype originates from a man younger than 35 in good health. Some clones in this sample may be carry-over from other donors' samples. Material for sequencing was naive CD4+ T cells from PBMCs. As for subset: CD45RA+ positively selected. The chain links TRBV27 to TRBJ2-3; TRBD1 agrees at 7 bases. CDR3 nucleotide sequence: TGTGCCAGCAGTTTTCTAGACAGGGAAGATACGCAGTATTTT. It encodes CASSFLDREDTQYF.